This T cell receptor beta chain appears in the sequencing data of a study of T-cell reconstitution after alpha-beta-depleted transplantation in children. Findings of the study overall: There were some patients whose high TCRbeta diversity at day 60 came from surviving recipient T cells and thymic progenitors. About two months after transplant, alpha-beta T cells reportedly came from several hundred expanded graft clones. Newly made T cells mostly supplied T-cell counts and diversity one year after transplant.

Preparation of the TCRbeta library used unique molecular identifiers. TCRdb called the PCR reads again in MiXCR, with one record for every CDR3 protein. The sample comprises about 460,000 distinct CDR3 sequences, around 10% of which are singletons, and approximately 15% rests with the top ten. V lost 5 bases and J lost 0, with 29 bases in between. This CDR3 spans 20 amino acids. The germline gives CDR1 SGHDT, CDR2 YYEEEE. To note about this clonotype: Its target is not known.

The clonotype originates from a female patient between 2 and 10 years old who had a stem cell transplant for aplastic anemia, so the T cells may come from the graft donor. The V call is TRBV5-6, the J call TRBJ1-2; a possible D gene is TRBD1 (5 bases). This material consisted of PBMCs, mostly from graft donor cells, taken 180 days after TCRalphabeta/CD19-depleted stem cell transplant. For the CDR3, the DNA is TGTGCCAGCAGTTACCCGGACCCTGGGGGGACCGGGGCACCTAACTATGGCTACACCTTC. Translating it yields CASSYPDPGGTGAPNYGYTF.